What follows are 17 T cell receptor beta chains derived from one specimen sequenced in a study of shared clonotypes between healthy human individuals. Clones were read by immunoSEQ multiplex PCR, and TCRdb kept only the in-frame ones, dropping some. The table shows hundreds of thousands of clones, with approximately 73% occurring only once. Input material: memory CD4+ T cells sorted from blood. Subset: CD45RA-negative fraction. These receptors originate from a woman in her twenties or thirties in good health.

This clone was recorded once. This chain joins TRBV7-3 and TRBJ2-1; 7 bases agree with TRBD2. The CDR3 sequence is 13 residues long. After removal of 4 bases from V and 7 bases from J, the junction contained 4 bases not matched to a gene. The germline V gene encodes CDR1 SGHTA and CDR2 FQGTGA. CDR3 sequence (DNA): TGTGCCAGCAGCTCTAGCGGACTAAATGAGCAGTTCTTC. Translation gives CASSSSGLNEQFF.

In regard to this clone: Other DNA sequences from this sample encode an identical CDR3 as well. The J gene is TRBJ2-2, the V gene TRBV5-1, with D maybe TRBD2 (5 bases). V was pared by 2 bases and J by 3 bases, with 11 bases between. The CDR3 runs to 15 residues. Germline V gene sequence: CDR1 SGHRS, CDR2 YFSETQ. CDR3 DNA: TGCGCCAGCAGCTTCGGGGATCGAGACACCGGGGAGCTGTTTTTT. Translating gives CASSFGDRDTGELFF.

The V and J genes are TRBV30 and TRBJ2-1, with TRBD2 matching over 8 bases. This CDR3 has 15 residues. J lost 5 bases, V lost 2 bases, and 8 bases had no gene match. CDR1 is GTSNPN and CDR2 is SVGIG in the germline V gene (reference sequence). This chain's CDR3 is CAWSPSGSFNNEQFF. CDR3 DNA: TGTGCCTGGAGTCCGAGCGGGAGTTTCAACAATGAGCAGTTCTTC. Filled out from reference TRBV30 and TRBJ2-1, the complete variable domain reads SQTIHQWPATLVQPVGSPLSLECTVEGTSNPNLYWYRQAAGRGLQLLFYSVGIGQISSEVPQNLSASRPQDRQFILSSKKLLLSDSGFYLCAWSPSGSFNNEQFFGPGTRLTVL.

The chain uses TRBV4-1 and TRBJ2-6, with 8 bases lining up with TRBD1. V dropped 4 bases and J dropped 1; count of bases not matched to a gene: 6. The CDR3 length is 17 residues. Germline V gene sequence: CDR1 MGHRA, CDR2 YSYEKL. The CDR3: CASSPGQGSSGANVLTF. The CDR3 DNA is TGCGCCAGCAGCCCAGGACAGGGTTCATCTGGGGCCAACGTCCTGACTTTC.

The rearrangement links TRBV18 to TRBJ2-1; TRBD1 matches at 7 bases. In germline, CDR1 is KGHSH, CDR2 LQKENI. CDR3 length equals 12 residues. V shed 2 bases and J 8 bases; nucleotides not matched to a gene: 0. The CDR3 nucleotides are TGTGCCAGCTCACCAACAGGGGATGAGCAGTTCTTC. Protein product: CASSPTGDEQFF.

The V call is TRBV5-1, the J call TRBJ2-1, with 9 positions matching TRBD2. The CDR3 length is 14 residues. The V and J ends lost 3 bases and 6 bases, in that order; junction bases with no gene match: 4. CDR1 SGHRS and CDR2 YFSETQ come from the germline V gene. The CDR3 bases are TGCGCCAGCAGCTCCAGGACTAGCGTCAATGAGCAGTTCTTC. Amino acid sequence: CASSSRTSVNEQFF.

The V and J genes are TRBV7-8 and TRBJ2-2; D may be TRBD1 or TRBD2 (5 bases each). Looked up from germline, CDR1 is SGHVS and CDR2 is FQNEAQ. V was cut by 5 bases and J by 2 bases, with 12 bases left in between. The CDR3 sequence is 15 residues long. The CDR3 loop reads CASSIGTRNTGELFF. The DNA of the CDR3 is TGTGCCAGCAGCATCGGGACGAGAAACACCGGGGAGCTGTTTTTT.

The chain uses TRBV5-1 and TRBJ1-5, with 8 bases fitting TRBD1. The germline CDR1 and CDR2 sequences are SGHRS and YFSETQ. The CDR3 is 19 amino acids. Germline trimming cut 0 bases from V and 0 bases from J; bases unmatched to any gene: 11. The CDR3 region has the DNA TGCGCCAGCAGCTTGGCCGGGTACAGGGGGGCGGGTAGCAATCAGCCCCAGCATTTT. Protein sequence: CASSLAGYRGAGSNQPQHF.

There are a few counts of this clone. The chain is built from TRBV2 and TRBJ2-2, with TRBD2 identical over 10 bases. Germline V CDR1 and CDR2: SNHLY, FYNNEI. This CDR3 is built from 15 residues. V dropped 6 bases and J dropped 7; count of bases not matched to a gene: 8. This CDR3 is CASRKREGRFGELFF. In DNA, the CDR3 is TGTGCCAGCAGAAAGCGGGAGGGCCGGTTCGGGGAGCTGTTTTTT.

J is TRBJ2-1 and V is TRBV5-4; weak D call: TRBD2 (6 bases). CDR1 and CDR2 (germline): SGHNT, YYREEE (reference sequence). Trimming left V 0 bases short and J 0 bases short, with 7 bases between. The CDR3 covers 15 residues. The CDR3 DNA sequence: TGTGCCAGCAGCTTGGTCGGGAGCTCCTACAATGAGCAGTTCTTC. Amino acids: CASSLVGSSYNEQFF. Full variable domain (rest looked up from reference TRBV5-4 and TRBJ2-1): ETGVTQSPTHLIKTRGQQVTLRCSSQSGHNTVSWYQQALGQGPQFIFQYYREEENGRGNFPPRFSGLQFPNYSSELNVNALELDDSALYLCASSLVGSSYNEQFFGPGTRLTVL.

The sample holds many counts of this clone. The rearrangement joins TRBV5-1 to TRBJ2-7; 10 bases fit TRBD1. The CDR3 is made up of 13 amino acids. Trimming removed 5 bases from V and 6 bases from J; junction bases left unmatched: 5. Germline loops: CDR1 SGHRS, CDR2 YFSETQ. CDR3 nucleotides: TGCGCCAGCAGTGGGACAGGGGTAGGCGAGCAGTACTTC. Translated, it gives CASSGTGVGEQYF. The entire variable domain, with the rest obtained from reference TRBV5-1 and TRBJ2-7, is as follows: KAGVTQTPRYLIKTRGQQVTLSCSPISGHRSVSWYQQTPGQGLQFLFEYFSETQRNKGNFPGRFSGRQFSNSRSEMNVSTLELGDSALYLCASSGTGVGEQYFGPGTRLTVT.

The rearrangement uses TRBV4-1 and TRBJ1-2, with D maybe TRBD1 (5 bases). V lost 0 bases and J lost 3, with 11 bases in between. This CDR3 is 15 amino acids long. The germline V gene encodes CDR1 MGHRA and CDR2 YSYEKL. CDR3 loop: CASSQDSTGYYGYTF. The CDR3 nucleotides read TGCGCCAGCAGCCAAGATTCCACAGGCTACTATGGCTACACCTTC.

The CDR3 region has the DNA TGTGCCAGCAGCGCTAGCGGATCGAACACCGGGGAGCTGTTTTTT. Translated, it gives CASSASGSNTGELFF. This chain connects TRBV9 to TRBJ2-2, with 7 bases that match TRBD2. Germline CDR1 is SGDLS and CDR2 is YYNGEE. The ends lost 3 bases at V and 0 bases at J; junction bases unmatched: 2. This CDR3 has 15 amino acids.

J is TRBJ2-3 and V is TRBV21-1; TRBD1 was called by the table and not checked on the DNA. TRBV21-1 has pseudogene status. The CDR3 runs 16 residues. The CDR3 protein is CASSSIDRAGTDTQYF. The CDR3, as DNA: TGTGCCAGCAGTTCCATAGACAGGGCCGGCACAGATACGCAGTATTTT.

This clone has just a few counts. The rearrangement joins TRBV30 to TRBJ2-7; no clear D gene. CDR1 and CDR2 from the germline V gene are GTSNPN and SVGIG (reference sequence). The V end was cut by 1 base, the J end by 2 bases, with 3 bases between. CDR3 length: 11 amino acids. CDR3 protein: CAWSEAYEQYF. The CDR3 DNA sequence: TGTGCCTGGAGTGAGGCCTACGAGCAGTACTTC.

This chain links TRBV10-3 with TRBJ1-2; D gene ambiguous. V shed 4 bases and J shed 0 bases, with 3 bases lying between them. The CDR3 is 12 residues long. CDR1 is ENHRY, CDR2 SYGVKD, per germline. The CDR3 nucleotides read TGTGCCATCAGTGCAGCTAACTATGGCTACACCTTC. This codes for CAISAANYGYTF.

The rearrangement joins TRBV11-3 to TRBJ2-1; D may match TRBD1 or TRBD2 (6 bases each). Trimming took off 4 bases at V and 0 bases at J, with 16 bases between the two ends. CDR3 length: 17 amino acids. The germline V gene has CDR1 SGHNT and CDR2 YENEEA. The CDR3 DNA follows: TGTGCCAGCAGCTCTAAGGGGGGCACGAGCTCCTACAATGAGCAGTTCTTC. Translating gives CASSSKGGTSSYNEQFF.